The text below deals with one T cell receptor (beta chain). The antigen remains unidentified. Some clones are missing from TCRdb's copy, which holds only in-frame ones; the method was immunoSEQ multiplex PCR. The data hold just over 40,000 clones, with over 75% observed a single time. This specimen comes from a study of OX40 agonist ivuxolimab in advanced cancers. As for the study in general: Antecedent anti-PD-1, anti-PD-L1 or anti-CTLA-4 therapy was permissible, with roughly 36% having received some. General study findings and limits: The study did not work out the antigen specificity of the expanded peripheral T cells. The study observed clonal expansion of CD4+ and CD8+ blood T cells by week 6 at 0.1 to 3.0 mg/kg. Some patients who did not respond also had low normalized T-cell clonal expansion.

Germline V gene sequence: CDR1 SGHAT, CDR2 FQNNGV. V lost 5 bases, J lost 5 bases, and 15 bases lay in between. The CDR3 loop spans 14 amino acids. This chain links TRBV11-2 with TRBJ2-5; possibly TRBD1 for D (6 bases). This sequence originates from an adult with an advanced solid tumor such as melanoma, head and neck, liver or kidney cancer. The sequencing used CD4+ or CD8+ T cells sorted from blood, collected in a trial of the OX40 agonist ivuxolimab. The CDR3: CASSPQGFGETQYF. CDR3 in DNA: TGTGCCAGCAGCCCTCAGGGGTTCGGGGAGACCCAGTACTTC. The variable domain in full, completed from reference TRBV11-2 and TRBJ2-5, reads EAGVAQSPRYKIIEKRQSVAFWCNPISGHATLYWYQQILGQGPKLLIQFQNNGVVDDSQLPKDRFSAERLKGVDSTLKIQPAKLEDSAVYLCASSPQGFGETQYFGPGTRLLVL.